This T cell receptor (beta chain) was retrieved from a study of regulatory T cells in long-lasting Graves disease. This clonotype appeared many times. Time point noted: newly diagnosed GD, antithyroid drugs for less than 3 months. The TCR library was made from RNA extracted from PBMCs. TCR beta libraries were built with iRepertoire HTBI primers and Arm-PCR of CDR3 regions. TCRdb re-called the multiplex PCR reads with MiXCR, one entry per CDR3 protein. The sample gives about 470,000 distinct CDR3 sequences, about 15% of which show up once; around 15% is in the top ten. These data were also filed under a second study, of T cells in Graves' hyperthyroidism and ophthalmopathy. This second study says: An absence of ophthalmopathy progression within 18 months meant stable Graves' hyperthyroidism. Participants, patients aged 18 to 65, had newly diagnosed hyperthyroidism with a duration under 2 months. Within blood appeared most thyroid clonotypes that had expanded above 0.001.

The receptor was derived from a woman in her twenties or thirties with Graves disease. Source: peripheral blood mononuclear cells (PBMCs), taken at new diagnosis, from a patient treated with antithyroid drugs.

CDR3 in amino acids: CSVEDNYGYTF. The CDR3 DNA reads TGCAGCGTTGAGGATAACTATGGCTACACCTTC. The chain recombines TRBV29-1 with TRBJ1-2; D unclear. Trimming shortened V by 3 bases and J by 1 base, and 3 bases separated the two germline ends. CDR3 length: 11 residues. Per germline, CDR1 SQVTM and CDR2 ANQGSEA.